This TCR beta chain originates from a study of blood T cells in healthy people across ages. This clonotype was found many times. The authors ran a second PCR of about 6 to 11 cycles using a sample-barcoded 5' primer and a J-beta primer mix. TCRdb reprocessed the 5' RACE reads via MiXCR and lists one record per CDR3 protein. Among about 720,000 distinct CDR3 sequences listed, about 24% were seen once. This CDR3 is 14 amino acids long. V shed 0 bases and J shed 6 bases, with 12 bases lying between them. In germline, CDR1 is SGHRS, CDR2 YFSETQ. The sample taken for sequencing was blood. The receptor's source is a man between 70 and 80 years old in good health. This chain joins TRBV5-1 and TRBJ1-2, with D tentatively TRBD1 (6 bases). The DNA for the CDR3 is TGCGCCAGCAGCTTGGGTAACAGGGCGGATGGCTACACCTTC. This translates into CASSLGNRADGYTF.